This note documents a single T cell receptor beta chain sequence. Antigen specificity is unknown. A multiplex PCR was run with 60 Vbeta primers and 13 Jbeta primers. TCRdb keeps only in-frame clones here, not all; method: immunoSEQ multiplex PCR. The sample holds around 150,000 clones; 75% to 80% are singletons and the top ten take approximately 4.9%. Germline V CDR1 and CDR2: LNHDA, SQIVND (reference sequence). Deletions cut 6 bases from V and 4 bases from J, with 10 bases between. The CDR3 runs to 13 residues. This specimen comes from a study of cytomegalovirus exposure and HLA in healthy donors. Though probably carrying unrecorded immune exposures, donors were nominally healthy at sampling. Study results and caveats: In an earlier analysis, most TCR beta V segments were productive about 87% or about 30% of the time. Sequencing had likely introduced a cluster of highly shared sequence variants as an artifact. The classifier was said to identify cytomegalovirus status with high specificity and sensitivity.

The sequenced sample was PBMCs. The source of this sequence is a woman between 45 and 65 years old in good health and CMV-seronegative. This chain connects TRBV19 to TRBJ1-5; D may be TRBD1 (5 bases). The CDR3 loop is CASSSQVNQPQHF. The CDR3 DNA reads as TGTGCCAGTAGCTCACAGGTGAATCAGCCCCAGCATTTT.